The clone carrying this T cell receptor beta chain was found many times. What it binds is not known. The read terminates 3 residues ahead of where the CDR3 ends, so the germline J gene completes it. Blood samples were heparinized, 5 to 8 ml per donor. The sample originates from a study of T cell clonality in common variable immunodeficiency. Control and CVID samples contributed equal amounts of genomic DNA. Profiled with immunoSEQ multiplex PCR; TCRdb holds only in-frame clones, not every one. The sample presents 50,000 or so clones, none singletons. The CDR3 loop spans 14 amino acids. Unmatched junction bases numbered 8, after V lost 4 bases and J lost 6 bases. Germline CDR1 LNHDA, CDR2 SQIVND (reference sequence). General observations from the study: CVID subjects shared fewer TCRbeta clones than healthy controls did.

Source material: peripheral blood mononuclear cells. The sequence was collected from a person aged 18 to 75 in good health. The chain combines TRBV19 with TRBJ1-2; 7 nucleotides line up with TRBD1. The CDR3 spells CASSSVRTGDGYTF. CDR3 DNA, as far as it was read: TGTGCCAGTAGTAGCGTACGGACAGGCGATGGC. Variable domain in full (rest from reference TRBV19 and TRBJ1-2): DGGITQSPKYLFRKEGQNVTLSCEQNLNHDAMYWYRQDPGQGLRLIYYSQIVNDFQKGDIAEGYSVSREKKESFPLTVTSAQKNPTAFYLCASSSVRTGDGYTFGSGTRLTVV.